Following are 20 T cell receptor beta chains from one sample sequenced in a study of blood T cell repertoires in COVID-19. This table comes from immunoSEQ multiplex PCR, and its TCRdb copy is limited to in-frame clones, with some not included. The profile covers about 120,000 clones, with roughly 80% appearing a single time and 5.5% taken by the ten largest. The sequenced material came from peripheral blood. These receptors originate from a man aged 55 to 70 with acute or convalescent COVID-19.

The chain carries TRBV10-1 and TRBJ2-7; D perhaps matches TRBD2 (6 bases). This CDR3 comprises 14 residues. V lost 0 bases, J lost 4 bases, and 10 bases lay in between. From germline, CDR1 is WNHNN and CDR2 SYGVQD (reference sequence). DNA of the CDR3: TGCGCCAGCAGTGAGTCCGGGAGTGGGTACGAGCAGTACTTC. Translation gives CASSESGSGYEQYF.

V gene TRBV12-3 or TRBV12-4 combines with J gene TRBJ2-7, with 8 bases aligning to TRBD1. V gave up 7 bases and J gave up 5 bases; unmatched junction bases: 7. The CDR3 consists of 13 residues. As DNA, the CDR3 is TGTGCCAGCACTAGACAGGGGACCAACGAGCAGTACTTC. Its translation: CASTRQGTNEQYF.

This rearrangement joins TRBV4-2 to TRBJ2-2; 7 positions match TRBD2. Germline-derived CDR1 and CDR2 are LGHNA and YNFKEQ. This CDR3 contains 17 residues. The junction had 11 bases not matched to a gene; V was cut back by 0 bases and J by 7 bases. The CDR3: CASSQDRVAGADGELFF. CDR3 coding DNA: TGTGCCAGCAGCCAAGATAGGGTGGCGGGAGCGGACGGGGAGCTGTTTTTT.

To note about this clone: The same CDR3 is also encoded by other DNA sequences in this sample. The chain links TRBV5-1 to TRBJ2-3; TRBD2 might be the D (6 bases). The germline V and J ends were trimmed by 0 bases and 2 bases, with 10 bases remaining between them. From germline, CDR1 is SGHRS and CDR2 YFSETQ. The CDR3 has 15 amino acids. The CDR3 DNA reads as TGCGCCAGCAGCTTGGCGGGAGATCCCACAGATACGCAGTATTTT. Translating gives CASSLAGDPTDTQYF.

This clone was recorded once. The chain is built from TRBV24-1 and TRBJ1-5, with a weak D call TRBD1 (6 bases). This CDR3 has 15 residues. V was shortened by 5 bases and J by 0 bases, with 10 bases between the two germline ends. The germline gives CDR1 KGHDR, CDR2 SFDVKD. The CDR3 spells CATSAGAGSNQPQHF. As DNA, the CDR3 is TGTGCCACCAGTGCAGGGGCGGGTAGCAATCAGCCCCAGCATTTT.

V gene TRBV27 combines with J gene TRBJ2-7; D gene uncertain. Trimming removed 4 bases at V and 4 bases at J, with 14 bases between. Germline-derived CDR1 and CDR2 are MNHEY and SMNVEV (reference sequence). This CDR3 is 14 amino acids long. The CDR3 sequence is CASSSITSRYEQYF. Written as DNA, the CDR3 is TGTGCCAGCAGTTCCATCACCTCGAGGTACGAGCAGTACTTC.

The chain joins TRBV5-5 to TRBJ2-1, with 7 bases that match TRBD1. After removal of 4 bases from V and 3 bases from J, the junction contained 4 bases not matched to a gene. CDR1 and CDR2 (germline): SGHKS, YYEKEE (reference sequence). The CDR3 is made up of 14 amino acids. The CDR3 here is CASSRGTVYNEQFF. The CDR3 region has the DNA TGTGCCAGCAGCAGGGGGACAGTCTACAATGAGCAGTTCTTC.

V and J are TRBV7-2 and TRBJ2-2, with 10 bases identical to TRBD1. Germline lookup yields CDR1 SGHTA and CDR2 FQGNSA. This CDR3 has 16 residues. The V segment lost 5 bases and the J segment 2 bases; nucleotides outside the gene matches: 5. CDR3 sequence: CASSPRTGGNTGELFF. Written as DNA, the CDR3 is TGTGCCAGCAGCCCTAGGACAGGGGGTAACACCGGGGAGCTGTTTTTT.

This clone was picked up a small number of times. The chain employs TRBV5-6 and TRBJ1-6; possible D gene TRBD1, 5 bases. Germline CDR1 and CDR2: SGHDT and YYEEEE. The CDR3 has 15 amino acids. Trimming pared 4 bases from V and 8 bases from J, leaving 16 bases between. In nucleotides, the CDR3 is TGTGCCAGCAGCGCGGTTAAGGGGCCTTATTCACCCCTCCACTTT. Encoded protein: CASSAVKGPYSPLHF.

The rearrangement links TRBV2 to TRBJ2-2, with D possibly matching TRBD2 (6 bases). The CDR3 extends over 15 amino acids. The V and J ends lost 4 bases and 5 bases respectively, with 14 bases between them. From germline, CDR1 is SNHLY and CDR2 FYNNEI. CDR3: CASSVEGHETGELFF. In DNA form, the CDR3 reads TGTGCCAGCAGTGTGGAGGGGCACGAGACCGGGGAGCTGTTTTTT.

The chain recombines TRBV30 with TRBJ1-6; maybe TRBD1 (5 bases). Trimming removed 2 bases at V and 6 bases at J, with 14 bases between. The germline V gene has CDR1 GTSNPN and CDR2 SVGIG (reference sequence). There are 15 residues in the CDR3. The chain's CDR3 is CAWSPLGGGNSPLHF. The DNA of the CDR3 is TGTGCCTGGAGTCCCCTGGGGGGGGGTAATTCACCCCTCCACTTT.

This clone was found a few times. This rearrangement joins TRBV14 to TRBJ2-2; 10 bases are a match to TRBD1. The CDR3 covers 16 residues. V shed 2 bases and J 4 bases; nucleotides not matched to a gene: 4. The germline CDR1 and CDR2 sequences are SGHDN and FVKESK. For the CDR3, the DNA is TGTGCCAGCAGCCAATGGGGACAGGGGACCACCGGGGAGCTGTTTTTT. Translated: CASSQWGQGTTGELFF.

This chain links TRBV11-2 with TRBJ1-1; no clear D gene. This CDR3 region has 16 residues. Per the germline V gene, CDR1 is SGHAT and CDR2 is FQNNGV. V was pared by 0 bases and J by 1 base, with 12 bases between. CDR3 sequence: CASSLDQRGPNTEAFF. Written as DNA, the CDR3 is TGTGCCAGCAGCTTAGATCAGCGGGGTCCGAACACTGAAGCTTTCTTT.

The chain links TRBV6-5 to TRBJ1-4, with 10 bases aligning to TRBD1. The germline V gene has CDR1 MNHEY and CDR2 SVGAGI. CDR3 length: 13 amino acids. J gave up 8 bases and V 8 bases, and 5 bases lay outside the gene matches. CDR3 loop: CASRGQGDEKLFF. Here the CDR3 DNA reads TGTGCCAGCCGAGGACAGGGGGACGAAAAACTGTTTTTT.

In DNA, the CDR3 is TGTGCCAGCAAGGGGGACCGCTACTACCAAGAGACCCAGTACTTC. It encodes CASKGDRYYQETQYF. The rearrangement uses TRBV2 and TRBJ2-5; D possibly corresponds to TRBD1 (6 bases). Between the trimmed V and J ends, which lost 7 bases and 0 bases, there was a span of 15 bases. This CDR3 comprises 15 residues. Germline V lookup: CDR1 SNHLY, CDR2 FYNNEI.

A remark on this clone: At the DNA level, this CDR3 is encoded by other sequences in the same sample as well. The rearrangement joins TRBV7-3 to TRBJ1-1; D not resolved. The CDR3 covers 13 residues. Trimming took 5 bases from V and 4 from J, leaving 11 bases between them. The germline gives CDR1 SGHTA, CDR2 FQGTGA. The CDR3 spells CASSLLGSTEAFF. DNA for the CDR3: TGTGCCAGCAGCCTCCTAGGGAGCACTGAAGCTTTCTTT.

The chain carries TRBV19 and TRBJ1-5; D is possibly TRBD1 (5 bases). The V end lost 4 bases, the J end lost 0 bases, and 7 bases lay between the germline ends. Germline CDR1 LNHDA, CDR2 SQIVND (reference sequence). The CDR3 totals 14 residues. The CDR3 DNA follows: TGTGCCAGTAGTACAGGGTTTAGCAATCAGCCCCAGCATTTT. As protein: CASSTGFSNQPQHF.

V usage is TRBV29-1 and J usage is TRBJ1-1, with D perhaps matching TRBD1 (5 bases). The germline V and J ends were trimmed by 6 bases and 5 bases, with 16 bases remaining between them. The CDR3 runs to 13 residues. Germline-derived CDR1 and CDR2 are SQVTM and ANQGSEA. The CDR3 here is CSVRTGDYTEAFF. The CDR3 nucleotides read TGCAGCGTGCGGACGGGGGATTATACTGAAGCTTTCTTT.

The chain links TRBV29-1 to TRBJ1-1; 7 positions agree with TRBD1. Germline V gene lookup returns CDR1 SQVTM and CDR2 ANQGSEA. This CDR3 contains 15 residues. With 4 bases clipped from V and 0 bases from J, the junction kept 8 bases outside the gene matches. This CDR3 is CSVGEGAYMNTEAFF. Here the CDR3 DNA reads TGCAGCGTTGGAGAGGGGGCGTATATGAACACTGAAGCTTTCTTT.

This clone was seen a handful of times. The genes are TRBV9 and TRBJ2-1; D not certain. Trimming removed 0 bases at V and 5 bases at J, with 6 bases between. The CDR3 totals 13 residues. Looked up from germline, CDR1 is SGDLS and CDR2 is YYNGEE. Written as DNA, the CDR3 is TGTGCCAGCAGCGTAGAAACTGACAATGAGCAGTTCTTC. As protein: CASSVETDNEQFF.